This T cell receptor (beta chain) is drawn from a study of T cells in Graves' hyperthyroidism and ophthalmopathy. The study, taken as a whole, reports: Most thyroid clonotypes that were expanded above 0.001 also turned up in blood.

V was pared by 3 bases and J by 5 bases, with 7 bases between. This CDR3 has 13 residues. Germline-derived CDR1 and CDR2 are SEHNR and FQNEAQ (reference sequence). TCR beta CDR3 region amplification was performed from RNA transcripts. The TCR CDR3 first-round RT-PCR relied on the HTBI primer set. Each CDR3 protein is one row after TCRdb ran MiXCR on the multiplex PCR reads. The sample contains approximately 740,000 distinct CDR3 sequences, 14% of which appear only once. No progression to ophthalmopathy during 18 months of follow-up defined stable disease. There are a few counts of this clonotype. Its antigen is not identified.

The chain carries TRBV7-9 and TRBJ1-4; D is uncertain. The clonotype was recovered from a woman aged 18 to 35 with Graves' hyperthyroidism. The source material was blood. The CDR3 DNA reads TGTGCCAGCAGCTTCCCCGGGAATGAAAAACTGTTTTTT. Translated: CASSFPGNEKLFF.